The rows below give T cell receptor beta chains drawn from one sample of a study of T cell repertoires in cytomegalovirus infection. TCRdb reprocessed the reads with MiXCR, giving one entry per CDR3 protein. The sample consists of 370,000 or so distinct CDR3 sequences, about 34% of them appearing once. Which antigens these TCRs recognize remains unknown. The sequencing used cultured PBMCs, collected from culture after CMV antigen stimulation. These receptors were obtained from a human donor in good health (CMV status not recorded). Some clones in this sample may be carry-over from other donors' samples. Each CDR3 is given with its conserved first and last residue. The D gene is left open where the match is weak. Expanded clones get a size class; other rows say once, few or many, or leave the size out.

>NA|TRBJ2-3|NA|TRBV15
CATRSSGLPDTQYF
TGTGCCACCAGAAGTAGTGGACTCCCCGATACGCAGTATTTT
>TRBD1|TRBJ2-6|few|TRBV7-9
CASSPPGTGTSSNQGANVLTF
TGTGCCAGCAGCCCCCCCGGGACAGGGACTTCCAGCAACCAAGGGGCCAACGTCCTGACTTTC
>TRBD2|TRBJ2-5|many|TRBV28
CASSPQREAKTQYF
TGTGCCAGCAGTCCTCAGCGGGAGGCGAAGACCCAGTACTTC
>TRBD1|TRBJ1-2|few|TRBV11-3
CASSRTGRHGYTF
TGTGCCAGCAGCCGGACAGGGAGGCATGGCTACACCTTC
>NA|TRBJ1-2|many|TRBV7-2
CASSLGQDHGYTF
TGTGCCAGCAGCTTAGGGCAGGACCATGGCTACACCTTC
>NA|TRBJ2-1|NA|TRBV5-5
CASSPVEGRLALYNEQFF
TGTGCCAGCAGCCCCGTTGAGGGTCGACTCGCTCTCTACAATGAGCAGTTCTTC
>NA|TRBJ2-1|NA|TRBV28
CASSLSGEGLASYNEQFF
TGTGCCAGCAGTTTGTCGGGTGAAGGGCTAGCTAGCTACAATGAGCAGTTCTTC
>NA|TRBJ1-4|NA|TRBV2
CASSVASINEKLFF
TGTGCCAGCAGTGTTGCCAGCATTAATGAAAAACTGTTTTTT
>NA|TRBJ2-5|many|TRBV7-2
CASSLGWAQETQYF
TGTGCCAGCAGCTTAGGATGGGCTCAAGAGACCCAGTACTTC
>NA|TRBJ2-1|NA|TRBV7-3
CASSLTAGGAVGTGQFF
TGTGCCAGCAGCTTAACAGCTGGGGGGGCGGTCGGGACTGGGCAGTTCTTC
>NA|TRBJ1-1|few|TRBV27
CASSLNTGSEAFF
TGTGCCAGCAGTTTGAATACGGGGTCTGAAGCTTTCTTT
>TRBD1|TRBJ2-7|NA|TRBV5-1
CASSIQGAEQYF
TGCGCCAGCAGCATCCAGGGGGCCGAGCAGTACTTC
>NA|TRBJ1-5|few|TRBV6-8
CASSYLMTDSNQPQHF
TGTGCCAGCAGTTACCTCATGACAGATAGCAATCAGCCCCAGCATTTT
>NA|TRBJ2-7|NA|TRBV4-3
CASSQDPGGPYYEQYF
TGCGCCAGCAGCCAAGATCCGGGCGGGCCGTACTACGAGCAGTACTTC
>TRBD1|TRBJ2-5|few|TRBV7-2
CASSTGGTETQYF
TGTGCCAGCAGCACAGGGGGGACTGAGACCCAGTACTTC
>NA|TRBJ2-5|few|TRBV7-2
CASSLSTDPWETQYF
TGTGCCAGCAGCCTATCAACTGACCCGTGGGAGACCCAGTACTTC
>NA|TRBJ1-1|few|TRBV6-1
CASSEFRWGPQAFF
TGTGCCAGCAGTGAATTTCGTTGGGGACCGCAAGCTTTCTTT
>TRBD1|TRBJ2-1|NA|TRBV20-1
CSATSGGGVRNEQFF
TGCAGTGCTACATCAGGGGGCGGGGTGAGGAATGAGCAGTTCTTC
>TRBD1|TRBJ1-1|few|TRBV12-3/TRBV12-4
CASRGQGPTEAFF
TGTGCCAGCAGGGGACAGGGTCCAACTGAAGCTTTCTTT
>NA|TRBJ2-4|few|TRBV7-6
CASSLGTANIQYF
TGTGCCAGCAGCTTAGGGACTGCAAACATTCAGTACTTC
>TRBD1|TRBJ2-5|few|TRBV29-1
CSVDWTGSWQETQYF
TGCAGCGTTGATTGGACAGGGTCGTGGCAAGAGACCCAGTACTTC
>TRBD1|TRBJ2-5|NA|TRBV23-1
CASRGTEETQYF
TGCGCCAGCCGAGGGACAGAAGAGACCCAGTACTTC
>TRBD2|TRBJ2-1|NA|TRBV5-6
CASSPRLASSYNEQFF
TGTGCCAGCAGCCCGAGACTAGCCTCATCCTACAATGAGCAGTTCTTC
>TRBD1|TRBJ2-7|NA|TRBV20-1
CRRLASGTAYEQYF
TGCAGGCGACTCGCTTCCGGGACAGCCTACGAGCAGTACTTC
>NA|TRBJ1-3|NA|TRBV7-2
CASTQGPYSGNTIYF
TGTGCCAGCACCCAGGGACCATACTCTGGAAACACCATATATTTT
>NA|TRBJ1-1|many|TRBV7-8
CASTNTLQGTEAFF
TGTGCCAGCACCAACACGTTACAGGGCACTGAAGCTTTCTTT
>TRBD1|TRBJ2-5|NA|TRBV28
CASSPDRGAQETQYF
TGTGCCAGCAGTCCAGACAGGGGGGCGCAAGAGACCCAGTACTTC
>NA|TRBJ1-5|NA|TRBV7-9
CASSSRDPNQPQHF
TGTGCCAGCAGCTCAAGGGACCCGAATCAGCCCCAGCATTTT
>NA|TRBJ1-2|few|TRBV24-1
CATSERRGSGYTF
TGTGCCACCAGTGAAAGAAGGGGATCTGGCTACACCTTC
>TRBD2|TRBJ2-2|NA|TRBV4-2
CASSQEVSSSGRVGTGELFF
TGTGCCAGCAGCCAAGAGGTTTCCTCTAGCGGGAGGGTTGGAACCGGGGAGCTGTTTTTT
>NA|TRBJ2-2|NA|TRBV2
CASSDRENTGELFF
TGTGCCAGCAGTGATAGGGAGAACACCGGGGAGCTGTTTTTT
>NA|TRBJ1-2|few|TRBV7-9
CASSLRQDYGYTF
TGTGCCAGCAGCTTAAGACAGGACTATGGCTACACCTTC
>TRBD1|TRBJ2-3|many|TRBV7-2
CASSSWTGGAGNTQYF
TGTGCCAGCAGCTCCTGGACAGGGGGCGCTGGGAATACGCAGTATTTT
>NA|TRBJ1-6|NA|TRBV12-3/TRBV12-4
CASTTDGMPYSPLHF
TGTGCCAGCACTACGGACGGAATGCCTTATTCACCCCTCCACTTT
>NA|TRBJ1-2|few|TRBV19
CASSFGRFYGYTF
TGTGCCAGTAGTTTTGGACGGTTCTATGGCTACACCTTC
>NA|TRBJ1-1|NA|TRBV5-4
CASSLVETVNTEAFF
TGTGCCAGCAGCTTGGTGGAGACAGTGAACACTGAAGCTTTCTTT
>NA|TRBJ2-5|NA|TRBV20-1
CSAGTGLQETQYF
TGCAGTGCCGGAACGGGCCTACAAGAGACCCAGTACTTC
>NA|TRBJ1-2|NA|TRBV10-3
CAISESETGGGYTF
TGTGCCATCAGTGAGTCGGAGACCGGTGGCGGCTACACCTTC
>TRBD1|TRBJ1-5|few|TRBV19
CASSIGTGGAPQHF
TGTGCCAGTAGTATTGGGACAGGGGGAGCGCCCCAGCATTTT
>TRBD1|TRBJ2-1|NA|TRBV10-3
CAILSGTGNYNEQFF
TGTGCCATCCTAAGCGGGACAGGGAACTACAATGAGCAGTTCTTC
>TRBD2|TRBJ2-5|NA|TRBV29-1
CSVRGLAEETQYF
TGCAGCGTTCGTGGACTAGCGGAAGAGACCCAGTACTTC
>NA|TRBJ2-2|few|TRBV11-2
CASSLAFLTGELFF
TGTGCCAGCAGCTTGGCCTTTTTAACCGGGGAGCTGTTTTTT
>TRBD1|TRBJ1-1|few|TRBV19
CASTDLGQGWTEAFF
TGTGCCAGCACCGATCTCGGACAGGGATGGACTGAAGCTTTCTTT
>NA|TRBJ2-2|few|TRBV4-1
CASSHPKGGGNTGELFF
TGCGCCAGCAGCCATCCTAAAGGGGGAGGTAACACCGGGGAGCTGTTTTTT
>TRBD2|TRBJ2-3|few|TRBV10-2
CASDNRLAELSDTQYF
TGCGCCAGCGACAACCGACTAGCGGAATTATCAGATACGCAGTATTTT
>NA|TRBJ2-5|few|TRBV7-8
CASSLQLDLQETQYF
TGTGCCAGCAGCTTACAGCTAGACCTTCAAGAGACCCAGTACTTC
>NA|TRBJ2-1|few|TRBV27
CASTYTWGRVLNEQFF
TGTGCCAGCACGTACACCTGGGGGCGCGTACTGAATGAGCAGTTCTTC
>TRBD2|TRBJ2-1|NA|TRBV12-3/TRBV12-4
CASTLGTSMREQFF
TGTGCCAGCACCCTCGGGACTAGCATGCGTGAGCAGTTCTTC
>NA|TRBJ1-2|few|TRBV7-2
CASSGRYGYTF
TGTGCCAGCAGCGGCAGATATGGCTACACCTTC
>TRBD2|TRBJ2-7|NA|TRBV24-1
CATSAGGGYEQYF
TGTGCCACCAGTGCGGGCGGGGGGTACGAGCAGTACTTC
>TRBD2|TRBJ2-1|few|TRBV2
CASTVLGSGIGEQFF
TGTGCCAGCACCGTACTAGGTAGCGGGATCGGTGAGCAGTTCTTC
>NA|TRBJ2-1|NA|TRBV6-1
CASSVSENSYNEQFF
TGTGCCAGCAGTGTAAGCGAAAACTCCTACAATGAGCAGTTCTTC
>TRBD1|TRBJ1-5|NA|TRBV7-2
CAGSYTGTVNQPQHF
TGTGCCGGCAGCTACACCGGGACAGTAAATCAGCCCCAGCATTTT